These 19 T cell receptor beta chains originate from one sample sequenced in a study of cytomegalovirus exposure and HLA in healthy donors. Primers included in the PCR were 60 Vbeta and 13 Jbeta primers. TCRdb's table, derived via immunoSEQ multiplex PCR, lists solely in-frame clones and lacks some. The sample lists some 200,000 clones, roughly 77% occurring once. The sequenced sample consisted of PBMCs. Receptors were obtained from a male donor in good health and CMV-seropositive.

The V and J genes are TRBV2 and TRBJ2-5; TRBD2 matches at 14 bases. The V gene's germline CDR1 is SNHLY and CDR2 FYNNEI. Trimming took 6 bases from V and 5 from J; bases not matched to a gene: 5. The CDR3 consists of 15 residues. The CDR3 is CASRTSGGATETQYF. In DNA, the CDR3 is TGTGCCAGCAGGACTAGCGGGGGGGCTACGGAGACCCAGTACTTC.

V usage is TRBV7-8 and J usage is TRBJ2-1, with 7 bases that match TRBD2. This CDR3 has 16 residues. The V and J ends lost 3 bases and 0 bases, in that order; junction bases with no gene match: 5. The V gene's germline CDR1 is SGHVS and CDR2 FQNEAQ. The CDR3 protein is CASSFRTSTSYNEQFF. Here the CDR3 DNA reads TGTGCCAGCAGCTTTAGGACTAGTACCTCCTACAATGAGCAGTTCTTC.

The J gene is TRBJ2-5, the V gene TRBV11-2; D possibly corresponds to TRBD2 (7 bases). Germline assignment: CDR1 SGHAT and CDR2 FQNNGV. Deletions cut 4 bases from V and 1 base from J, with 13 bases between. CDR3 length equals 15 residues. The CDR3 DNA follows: TGTGCCAGCAGCTCCCGGGGGGCCGGCCAAGAGACCCAGTACTTC. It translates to CASSSRGAGQETQYF.

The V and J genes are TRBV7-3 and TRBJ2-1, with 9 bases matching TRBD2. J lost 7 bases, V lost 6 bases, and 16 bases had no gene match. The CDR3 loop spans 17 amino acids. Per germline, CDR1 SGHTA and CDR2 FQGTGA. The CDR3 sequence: CASSRNERLAGPNEQFF. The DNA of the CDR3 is TGTGCCAGCAGTCGAAATGAGCGGCTAGCGGGACCAAATGAGCAGTTCTTC.

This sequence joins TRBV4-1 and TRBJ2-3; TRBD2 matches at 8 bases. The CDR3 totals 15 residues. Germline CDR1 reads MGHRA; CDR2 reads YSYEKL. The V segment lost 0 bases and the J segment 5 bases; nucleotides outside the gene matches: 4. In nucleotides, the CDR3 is TGCGCCAGCAGCCAAGATCGGGAGGGGGGAGATACGCAGTATTTT. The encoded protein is CASSQDREGGDTQYF.

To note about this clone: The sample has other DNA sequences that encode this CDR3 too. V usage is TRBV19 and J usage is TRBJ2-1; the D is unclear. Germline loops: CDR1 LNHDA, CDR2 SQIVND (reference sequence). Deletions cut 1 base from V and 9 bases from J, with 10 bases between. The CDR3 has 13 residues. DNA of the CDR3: TGTGCCAGTAGTATAGGAAGCTCGGGTGAGCAGTTCTTC. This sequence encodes CASSIGSSGEQFF.

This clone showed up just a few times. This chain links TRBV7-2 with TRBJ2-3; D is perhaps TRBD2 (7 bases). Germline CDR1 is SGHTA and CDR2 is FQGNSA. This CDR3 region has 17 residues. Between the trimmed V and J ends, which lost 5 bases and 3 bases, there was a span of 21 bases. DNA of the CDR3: TGTGCCAGCAGCACTCGAGTGGGGGGGGCCTTAACAGATACGCAGTATTTT. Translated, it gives CASSTRVGGALTDTQYF.

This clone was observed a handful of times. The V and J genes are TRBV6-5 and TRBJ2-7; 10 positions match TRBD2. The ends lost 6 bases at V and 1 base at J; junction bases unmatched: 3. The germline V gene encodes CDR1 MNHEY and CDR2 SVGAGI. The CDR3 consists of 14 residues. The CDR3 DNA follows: TGTGCCAGCAGCCAACTAGCGGGATCCTACGAGCAGTACTTC. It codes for CASSQLAGSYEQYF.

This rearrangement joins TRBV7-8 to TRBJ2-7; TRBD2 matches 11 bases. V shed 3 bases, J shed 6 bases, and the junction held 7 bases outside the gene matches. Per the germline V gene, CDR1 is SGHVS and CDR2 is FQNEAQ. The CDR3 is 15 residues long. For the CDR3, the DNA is TGTGCCAGCAGCTTCCATAGCGGGGGGGACGCCGAGCAGTACTTC. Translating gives CASSFHSGGDAEQYF.

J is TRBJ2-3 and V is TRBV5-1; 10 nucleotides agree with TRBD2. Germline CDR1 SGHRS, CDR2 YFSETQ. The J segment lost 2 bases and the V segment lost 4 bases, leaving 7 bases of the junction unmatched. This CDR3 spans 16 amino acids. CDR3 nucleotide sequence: TGCGCCAGCAGCCCGGGGGGGACTAGCGACACAGATACGCAGTATTTT. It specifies CASSPGGTSDTDTQYF.

The CDR3 protein is CASRGTGGRFYEQYF. In nucleotides, the CDR3 is TGTGCCAGCAGAGGTACCGGCGGGAGGTTCTACGAGCAGTACTTC. The rearrangement joins TRBV28 to TRBJ2-7, with 8 nucleotides matching TRBD2. After removal of 6 bases from V and 3 bases from J, the junction contained 10 bases not matched to a gene. Germline V gives CDR1 MDHEN, CDR2 SYDVKM. This CDR3 is 15 amino acids long.

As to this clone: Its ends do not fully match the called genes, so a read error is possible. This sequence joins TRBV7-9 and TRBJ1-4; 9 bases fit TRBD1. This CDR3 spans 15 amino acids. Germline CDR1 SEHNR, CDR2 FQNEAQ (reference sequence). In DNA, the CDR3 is TGTTCCAGCAGACCCGGACAGGGGATGAACGAAAAACTGTTTTTT. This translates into CSSRPGQGMNEKLFF.

The CDR3 loop is CASSPRLAGGNEQFF. CDR3 coding DNA: TGTGCCAGCAGCCCACGACTAGCGGGAGGCAATGAGCAGTTCTTC. The V gene is TRBV6-6, the J gene TRBJ2-1; 13 bases are shared with TRBD2. Germline V gene lookup returns CDR1 MNHNY and CDR2 SVGAGI (reference sequence). The CDR3 is made up of 15 amino acids. Trimming took 6 bases from V and 6 from J; bases not matched to a gene: 5.

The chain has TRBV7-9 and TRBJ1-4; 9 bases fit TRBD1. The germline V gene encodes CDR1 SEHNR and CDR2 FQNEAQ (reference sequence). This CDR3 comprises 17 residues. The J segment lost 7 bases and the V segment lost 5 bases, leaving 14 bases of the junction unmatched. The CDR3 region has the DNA TGTGCCAGCAGCCGAGGGGGAACGGGACAGGGAACTGAAAAACTGTTTTTT. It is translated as CASSRGGTGQGTEKLFF.

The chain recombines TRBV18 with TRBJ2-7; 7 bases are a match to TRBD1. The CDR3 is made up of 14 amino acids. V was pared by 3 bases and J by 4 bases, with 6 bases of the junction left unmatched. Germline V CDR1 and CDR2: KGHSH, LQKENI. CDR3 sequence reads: CASSPGTADYEQYF. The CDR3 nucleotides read TGTGCCAGCTCACCGGGGACAGCTGATTACGAGCAGTACTTC. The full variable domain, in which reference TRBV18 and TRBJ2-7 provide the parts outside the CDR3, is NAGVMQNPRHLVRRRGQEARLRCSPMKGHSHVYWYRQLPEEGLKFMVYLQKENIIDESGMPKERFSAEFPKEGPSILRIQQVVRGDSAAYFCASSPGTADYEQYFGPGTRLTVT.

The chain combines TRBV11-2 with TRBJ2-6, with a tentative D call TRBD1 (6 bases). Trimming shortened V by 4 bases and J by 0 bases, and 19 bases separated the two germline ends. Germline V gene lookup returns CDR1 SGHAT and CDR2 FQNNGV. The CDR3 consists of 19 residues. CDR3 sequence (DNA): TGTGCCAGCAGCTCCCGATGGACAGTACAGACCTCTGGGGCCAACGTCCTGACTTTC. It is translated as CASSSRWTVQTSGANVLTF.

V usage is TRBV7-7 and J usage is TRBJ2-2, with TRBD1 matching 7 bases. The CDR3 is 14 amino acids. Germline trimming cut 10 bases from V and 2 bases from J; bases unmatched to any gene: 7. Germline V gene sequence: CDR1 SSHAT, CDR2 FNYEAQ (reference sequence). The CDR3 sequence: CATVGTENTGELFF. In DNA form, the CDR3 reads TGTGCCACCGTAGGGACAGAAAACACCGGGGAGCTGTTTTTT.

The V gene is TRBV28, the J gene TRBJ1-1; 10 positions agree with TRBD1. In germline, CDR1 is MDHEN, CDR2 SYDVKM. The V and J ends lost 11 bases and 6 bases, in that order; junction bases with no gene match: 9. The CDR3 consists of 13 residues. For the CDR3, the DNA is TGTGCCGGCCTTGACAGGGGGCGAGCTGAAGCTTTCTTT. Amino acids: CAGLDRGRAEAFF.

Here the CDR3 reads CASITGGLDEQFF. The CDR3 DNA reads TGTGCCAGCATTACCGGAGGGTTGGATGAGCAGTTCTTC. J is TRBJ2-1 and V is TRBV28; TRBD2 is a possible D gene (6 bases). V lost 7 bases, J lost 8 bases, and 15 bases lay in between. The CDR3 has 13 amino acids. Germline CDR1 reads MDHEN; CDR2 reads SYDVKM.